The 5 T cell receptor beta chains below come from one sample, sequenced in a study of T cell repertoires in cytomegalovirus infection. What these receptors recognize is not known. TCRdb redid the calling of the reads with MiXCR, one entry per CDR3 protein. The sample has 90,000 to 110,000 distinct CDR3 sequences; around 31% are singletons. The specimen comprised CD8+ T cells from cultured PBMCs, sampled from culture after CMV antigen stimulation. Every receptor here comes from a human donor in good health (CMV status not recorded). Some clones in this sample may be carry-over from other donors' samples.

In this sample, this clonotype turned up a few times. J is TRBJ2-7 and V is TRBV5-6; 7 bases are a match to TRBD1. After removal of 1 base from V and 3 bases from J, the junction contained 4 bases not matched to a gene. Germline V gene lookup returns CDR1 SGHDT and CDR2 YYEEEE. The CDR3 runs to 14 residues. The CDR3 DNA reads as TGTGCCAGCAGCTTGTGGGGGACAGACTACGAGCAGTACTTC. Protein: CASSLWGTDYEQYF.

V is TRBV20-1 and J is TRBJ2-7; the D is unclear. V dropped 0 bases and J dropped 2 bases, with 14 bases sitting between them. CDR1 and CDR2 (germline): DFQATT, SNEGSKA (reference sequence). The CDR3 consists of 15 residues. CDR3 bases: TGCAGTGCTAGAGATCCGACGGCAACCCCCTACGAGCAGTACTTC. Translation gives CSARDPTATPYEQYF.

The table lists this clonotype with a few counts. The chain employs TRBV18 and TRBJ1-5, with TRBD1 matching over 10 bases. The J segment lost 5 bases and the V segment lost 1 base, leaving 2 bases of the junction unmatched. Germline CDR1 KGHSH, CDR2 LQKENI. This CDR3 spans 15 amino acids. The CDR3: CASSPLGTGDQPQHF. As DNA, the CDR3 is TGTGCCAGCTCACCACTAGGGACAGGGGATCAGCCCCAGCATTTT.

This clonotype has at least ten counts. The J gene is TRBJ1-5, the V gene TRBV19, with 7 bases aligning to TRBD1. Germline CDR1 reads LNHDA; CDR2 reads SQIVND (reference sequence). V was pared by 4 bases and J by 5 bases, with 11 bases of the junction left unmatched. The CDR3 sequence is 16 residues long. The CDR3 loop is CASSTLGQATYQPQHF. The CDR3 DNA follows: TGTGCCAGTAGTACCCTCGGACAGGCGACTTATCAGCCCCAGCATTTT.

The chain combines TRBV24-1 with TRBJ1-5; D not certain. The CDR3 sequence is 14 residues long. Looked up from germline, CDR1 is KGHDR and CDR2 is SFDVKD. Trimming pared 2 bases from V and 2 bases from J, leaving 6 bases between. The CDR3 is CATSDSAGNQPQHF. The CDR3 DNA reads as TGTGCCACCAGTGATTCAGCGGGCAATCAGCCCCAGCATTTT.